These 17 T cell receptor beta chains share one sample of origin, sequenced in a study of spatial heterogeneity in lung cancer. A single record per CDR3 protein comes from TCRdb applying MiXCR to the 5' RACE reads. The sample holds about 6,900 distinct CDR3 sequences, about 3.9% seen once. Stated time point: sample taken at primary tumor resection. Whole RNA came from tumor, nontumor lung or frozen PBMC and was sequenced without being sorted. Material: normal lung tissue next to the tumor, obtained at surgery. The receptor set was obtained from a female donor with early-stage non-small cell lung cancer.

This clonotype is medium-sized in the sample. The chain employs TRBV24-1 and TRBJ2-1; possibly TRBD1 for D (5 bases). Germline CDR1 reads KGHDR; CDR2 reads SFDVKD. The V gene lost 4 bases and the J gene lost 0 bases, with 15 bases spanning the gap. The CDR3 runs to 17 residues. The CDR3 DNA sequence: TGTGCCACCAGTGAGGGGCCCCGGAGAAGCTCCTACAATGAGCAGTTCTTC. Its protein product is CATSEGPRRSSYNEQFF.

This clonotype was detected many times. V is TRBV20-1 and J is TRBJ2-5; 10 bases align to TRBD1. This CDR3 contains 16 residues. Germline V gene lookup returns CDR1 DFQATT and CDR2 SNEGSKA (reference sequence). The ends lost 3 bases at V and 5 bases at J; junction bases unmatched: 12. CDR3 sequence reads: CSASLPGQGWSETQYF. DNA of the CDR3: TGCAGTGCTAGTCTCCCGGGACAGGGGTGGTCGGAGACCCAGTACTTC.

This clonotype was seen many times. The chain has TRBV19 and TRBJ1-1, with D unclear. CDR1 and CDR2 from the germline V gene are LNHDA and SQIVND (reference sequence). The CDR3 is made up of 15 amino acids. The ends were cut back, 5 bases at V and 4 bases at J, with 17 bases in the middle. The CDR3 coding sequence is TGTGCCAGTAGTTTGGGTCAGGCAGCCGGCACTGAAGCTTTCTTT. This codes for CASSLGQAAGTEAFF.

This clonotype was counted a single time. CDR3 sequence (DNA): TGTGCCAGCAGCGTAGCTGGGAACACTGAAGCTTTCTTT. Encoded protein: CASSVAGNTEAFF. V usage is TRBV9 and J usage is TRBJ1-1; D is ambiguous. Germline CDR1 and CDR2: SGDLS and YYNGEE. The CDR3 extends over 13 amino acids. V was shortened by 0 bases and J by 1 base, with 4 bases between the two germline ends. Filled out from reference TRBV9 and TRBJ1-1, the complete variable domain reads DSGVTQTPKHLITATGQRVTLRCSPRSGDLSVYWYQQSLDQGLQFLIQYYNGEERAKGNILERFSAQQFPDLHSELNLSSLELGDSALYFCASSVAGNTEAFFGQGTRLTVV.

This clonotype was observed at least ten times. The J gene is TRBJ1-2, the V gene TRBV7-2; TRBD1 agrees at 10 bases. In germline, CDR1 is SGHTA, CDR2 FQGNSA. This CDR3 has 15 residues. V lost 3 bases to trimming and J lost 2 bases; unmatched junction nucleotides: 3. The CDR3 loop is CASSLRQGANYGYTF. The CDR3 coding sequence is TGTGCCAGCAGCTTGCGACAGGGGGCGAACTATGGCTACACCTTC.

The table lists this clonotype with a few counts. The chain carries TRBV11-2 and TRBJ2-2; 9 bases fit TRBD1. The trim removed 8 bases at V and 0 bases at J, leaving 1 base unmatched. This CDR3 is built from 14 residues. Germline-derived CDR1 and CDR2 are SGHAT and FQNNGV. The CDR3 spells CASGTGPNTGELFF. CDR3 DNA: TGTGCCAGCGGGACAGGGCCGAACACCGGGGAGCTGTTTTTT.

This clonotype has at least ten counts. The gene calls are TRBV5-5 and TRBJ1-6; 7 bases align to TRBD1. V gave up 2 bases and J gave up 9 bases; unmatched junction bases: 11. CDR1 and CDR2 (germline): SGHKS, YYEKEE (reference sequence). There are 16 residues in the CDR3. CDR3 sequence (DNA): TGTGCCAGCAGCTTTTCCGGGACAGCGGCTCTTTCACCCCTCCACTTT. It specifies CASSFSGTAALSPLHF.

The chain combines TRBV5-1 with TRBJ2-2; 16 positions agree with TRBD2. V shed 0 bases, J shed 3 bases, and the junction held 11 bases outside the gene matches. This CDR3 is 21 amino acids long. Germline V lookup: CDR1 SGHRS, CDR2 YFSETQ. The chain's CDR3 is CASSLAFLGLAGGPDTGELFF. The CDR3 DNA reads as TGCGCCAGCAGCTTGGCCTTCCTGGGACTAGCGGGAGGGCCCGACACCGGGGAGCTGTTTTTT.

Sample share makes this clonotype medium-sized. V and J are TRBV6-5 and TRBJ2-7, with 10 bases aligning to TRBD1. The CDR3 sequence is 15 residues long. In germline, CDR1 is MNHEY, CDR2 SVGAGI. DNA of the CDR3: TGTGGGTCCCTGTCCGGGACAGGGGAAAGCTACGAGCAGTACTTC. It specifies CGSLSGTGESYEQYF.

This clonotype was seen repeatedly, ten times or more. This chain links TRBV21-1 with TRBJ2-3; the table's D call, TRBD1, has no DNA check behind it. TRBV21-1 is a known pseudogene. This CDR3 is 17 amino acids long. The CDR3 sequence is CASSKFPARDHTDTQYF. The CDR3 DNA sequence: TGTGCCAGCAGCAAATTCCCAGCCAGGGACCACACAGATACGCAGTATTTT.

This clonotype was found many times. This chain connects TRBV5-1 to TRBJ2-7, with 10 positions matching TRBD1. CDR3 size: 14 residues. V lost 4 bases to trimming and J lost 7 bases; unmatched junction nucleotides: 8. Germline CDR1 and CDR2: SGHRS and YFSETQ. The CDR3 DNA follows: TGCGCCAGCAGCCTCGGGACAGGGGTCGGGGAGCAGTACTTC. It yields the protein CASSLGTGVGEQYF.

V usage is TRBV27 and J usage is TRBJ2-2; no firm D call. Trimming took off 3 bases at V and 1 base at J, with 12 bases between the two ends. Germline CDR1 MNHEY, CDR2 SMNVEV (reference sequence). The CDR3 runs 16 residues. The CDR3 sequence is CASSFGVYWNTGELFF. DNA for the CDR3: TGTGCCAGCAGTTTTGGCGTCTACTGGAACACCGGGGAGCTGTTTTTT.

This clonotype was picked up many times. The junction shows a germline mismatch at one end, possibly a read error. The genes are TRBV20-1 and TRBJ2-5, with 10 bases that match TRBD2. This CDR3 has 13 amino acids. The V gene's germline CDR1 is DFQATT and CDR2 SNEGSKA (reference sequence). CDR3 coding DNA: TGCAGCGCTAGCGGGGGAACCCAAGAGACCCAGTACTTC. It yields the protein CSASGGTQETQYF.

With respect to this clonotype: Possible read error: a much larger clone is one base away. The gene calls are TRBV27 and TRBJ1-2; D is uncertain. Germline CDR1 is MNHEY and CDR2 is SMNVEV (reference sequence). CDR3 length equals 13 residues. V shed 4 bases and J shed 6 bases, with 12 bases lying between them. The CDR3 region has the DNA TGTGCCAGCAGTTCAGCTGGCGTGCATGGCTACACCTTC. It is translated as CASSSAGVHGYTF.

By share of the sample, this clonotype is medium-sized. The chain has TRBV4-2 and TRBJ1-1, with TRBD1 as a possible D gene (6 bases). Germline CDR1 and CDR2: LGHNA and YNFKEQ. V lost 4 bases, J lost 3 bases, and 15 bases lay in between. This CDR3 spans 15 amino acids. The CDR3 here is CASSRRNPGDTEAFF. The CDR3 DNA reads as TGTGCCAGCAGCCGCCGAAACCCAGGGGACACTGAAGCTTTCTTT.

This clonotype appeared many times. The CDR3 spells CASSFQGDTEAFF. In DNA form, the CDR3 reads TGCGCCAGCAGCTTTCAGGGTGACACTGAAGCTTTCTTT. V gene TRBV5-1 combines with J gene TRBJ1-1, with TRBD1 as a possible D gene (5 bases). Germline V CDR1 and CDR2: SGHRS, YFSETQ. Trimming stripped 2 bases from V and 3 bases from J, with 8 bases between. There are 13 residues in the CDR3.

At least ten counts were recorded for this clonotype. The V gene is TRBV6-2 or TRBV6-3, the J gene TRBJ2-4; 10 bases line up with TRBD1. The CDR3 spans 18 residues. With 0 bases clipped from V and 0 bases from J, the junction kept 5 bases outside the gene matches. Per germline, CDR1 MNHEY and CDR2 SVGEGT. The CDR3 protein is CASSYSWDRGLAKNIQYF. The CDR3 region has the DNA TGTGCCAGCAGTTACTCGTGGGACAGGGGACTAGCCAAAAACATTCAGTACTTC.